This T cell receptor beta chain came from a study of CD8 T cells in ankylosing spondylitis (TCRdb year 2017). With regard to the full study: The study set out to find disease-linked TCR variants by profiling T cell receptor beta repertoires in ankylosing spondylitis patients and healthy donors. The full study cohort comprised around 25 ankylosing spondylitis patients and 85 to 120 healthy donors. Peripheral blood was sampled, and synovial fluid was additionally collected from ankylosing spondylitis patients.

The CDR3 runs 17 amino acids, cysteine and phenylalanine included. Left in the record is the CDR3 DNA by itself, 51 bases read in frame from the first base. V lost 5 bases and J lost 4 bases, and the count of bases not matched to a germline gene is 16. From the germline V gene (reference sequence), CDR1 is MNHEY and CDR2 is SMNVEV. The study at large found these results: A TCR beta motif of several highly homologous amino acid variants appeared characteristic of blood from ankylosing spondylitis patients. The disease-linked clones were reported as significantly enriched in matched synovial fluid samples from ankylosing spondylitis patients. Some motif variants were previously reported in synovial fluid and blood of reactive arthritis patients, suggesting common disease-initiation mechanisms. The disease-linked clones had a CD8+ phenotype and were found at relatively low frequencies in peripheral blood.

A note on this clonotype: The antigen this receptor binds is unknown. No per-base quality is available; no much larger clone lies one base away.

Data came from an Illumina HiSeq 2500. TCR beta libraries were prepared by quantitative 5'-RACE with molecular barcodes. The authors' pipeline ran thus. A new computational method based on a probabilistic model of VDJ rearrangement was used to identify disease-linked TCR variants. The raw public data were reprocessed by TCRdb itself: fastp quality trimming at Q25, MiXCR clonotype calling, in-frame beta chains only. Duplicate CDR3 protein sequences are folded into a single record with the most common DNA and genes. TCRdb, not the original authors, processed these V and J calls. The sample table shows around 250,000 distinct CDR3 sequences, and around 10% are seen once. The ten largest clones add up to roughly 6.8% of the sample.

The chain uses TRBV27 and TRBJ1-1, with 7 bases in between that match TRBD1. The TCR comes from a male donor with ankylosing spondylitis or in good health (not recorded which). Source material: blood, either unsorted or a sorted T cell fraction (not recorded which). The bases are TGTGCCAGCAGTCGAAGGTTGGAGGGGGCGAAGTCCACTGAAGCTTTCTTT. The resulting protein is CASSRRLEGAKSTEAFF.